This T cell receptor (beta chain) appears in the sequencing data of a study of control samples from healthy donors and cancer patients. This CDR3 contains 16 residues. V lost 6 bases, J lost 5 bases, and 11 bases stayed unmatched. Germline-derived CDR1 and CDR2 are LNHDA and SQIVND (reference sequence). The data were produced by immunoSEQ multiplex PCR, yet TCRdb's version contains in-frame clones alone and is incomplete. Altogether over 200,000 clones are present, roughly 87% being singletons, with the ten largest covering about an eighth. Sequencing was carried out using PBMCs. This chain uses TRBV19 with TRBJ2-2; 8 bases are shared with TRBD1. The receptor comes from a woman aged 60-75 years with lung cancer. The CDR3 nucleotides are TGTGCCAGTAGCAACCAAGACAGGGGTAGGACCGGGGAGCTGTTTTTT. Its translation: CASSNQDRGRTGELFF.